Listed here are 30 T cell receptor beta chains from one sample, sequenced in a study of molecular identifiers for immune sequencing clone quantification. Using its own MiXCR run on the PCR reads, TCRdb lists one record per CDR3 protein. The sample carries 250,000 to 400,000 distinct CDR3 sequences, about 22% recorded once. The sequenced material came from naive CD8+ T cells from blood, with Jurkat cell RNA spiked in. The subset denotes: FACS-sorted CD8+CD4-CCR7+CD45RA+ naive T cells. The receptors stem from a human donor in good health. Some libraries in this study had Jurkat cell RNA spiked in.

This clonotype has only a few counts. The V call is TRBV12-3 or TRBV12-4, the J call TRBJ1-1; D is ambiguous. Trimming stripped 4 bases from V and 1 base from J, with 7 bases between. This CDR3 spans 13 amino acids. CDR3 DNA: TGTGCCAGCAGTTGGAACAGGAACACTGAAGCTTTCTTT. As protein: CASSWNRNTEAFF.

A few counts support this clonotype. A much larger clone is a single base away; this may be a read error. The chain couples TRBV12-3 or TRBV12-4 to TRBJ2-7, with D hard to call. The CDR3 sequence is 13 residues long. The germline V and J ends were trimmed by 5 bases and 9 bases, with 17 bases remaining between them. CDR3 nucleotide sequence: TGTGCCAGCAGTCCCTTCTCCCCCCACGGGCAGTACTTC. Translation: CASSPFSPHGQYF.

This clonotype was recorded at least ten times. This chain joins TRBV4-3 and TRBJ1-5; 7 nucleotides align to TRBD1. CDR3 length equals 17 residues. Germline V gene data show CDR1 as LGHNA and CDR2 as YSLEER. The V gene end was trimmed by 0 bases and the J gene end by 10 bases; junction bases not matched to a gene: 15. The CDR3 loop is CASSQDPAGGRQGPQHF. CDR3 nucleotide sequence: TGCGCCAGCAGCCAAGATCCGGCAGGGGGACGTCAAGGACCCCAGCATTTT.

This clonotype was counted ten times or more. The chain is built from TRBV6-2 or TRBV6-3 and TRBJ2-7, with D hard to call. The CDR3 consists of 15 residues. Germline V CDR1 and CDR2: MNHEY, SVGEGT. Trimming cost V 2 bases and J 5 bases, with 16 bases left between them. The CDR3 bases are TGTGCCAGCAGTTACATTTCAGGTGTGCGGAACGAGCAGTACTTC. It specifies CASSYISGVRNEQYF.

This clonotype was observed many times. The chain recombines TRBV6-6 with TRBJ1-5; D is ambiguous. Germline V gene sequence: CDR1 MNHNY, CDR2 SVGAGI (reference sequence). Trimming pared 2 bases from V and 6 bases from J, leaving 5 bases between. The CDR3 loop spans 12 amino acids. CDR3 DNA sequence: TGTGCCAGCAGTTACCCGTTTCAGCCCCAGCATTTT. Its protein product is CASSYPFQPQHF.

A word on this clonotype: One base away lies a much larger clone, so this may be a sequencing read error. The chain recombines TRBV19 with TRBJ2-5; TRBD1 might be the D (5 bases). There are 14 residues in the CDR3. V was cut by 8 bases and J by 1 base, with 14 bases left in between. From germline, CDR1 is LNHDA and CDR2 SQIVND (reference sequence). The CDR3 spells CASCLTAFQETQYF. The DNA for the CDR3 is TGTGCCAGTTGTTTGACAGCCTTCCAAGAGACCCAGTACTTC. The full variable domain, with the rest looked up from reference TRBV19 and TRBJ2-5, is DGGITQSPKYLFRKEGQNVTLSCEQNLNHDAMYWYRQDPGQGLRLIYYSQIVNDFQKGDIAEGYSVSREKKESFPLTVTSAQKNPTAFYLCASCLTAFQETQYFGPGTRLLVL.

This clonotype was seen at least ten times. The rearrangement links TRBV7-9 to TRBJ2-7, with unresolved D. Germline CDR1 is SEHNR and CDR2 is FQNEAQ (reference sequence). CDR3 length: 14 amino acids. V lost 3 bases and J 3 bases, leaving 12 bases between the germline ends. Here the CDR3 reads CASSFSQPYYEQYF. The CDR3 coding sequence is TGTGCCAGCAGCTTTTCCCAGCCATACTACGAGCAGTACTTC.

This clonotype showed up many times. This chain connects TRBV7-6 to TRBJ2-5; no firm D call. The CDR3 has 16 amino acids. The germline V gene has CDR1 SGHVS and CDR2 FNYEAQ. V lost 1 base and J 3 bases, leaving 15 bases between the germline ends. The CDR3 sequence: CASSLGMVQYEETQYF. CDR3 coding DNA: TGTGCCAGCAGCTTAGGTATGGTGCAGTACGAAGAGACCCAGTACTTC.

The table lists this clonotype with a count of one. This clone may be a read error of a much larger clone one base away. Likely a read error: the CDR3 ends without its conserved phenylalanine or tryptophan. The chain recombines TRBV7-2 with TRBJ1-2; D not resolved. Trimming stripped 2 bases from V and 4 bases from J, with 14 bases between. CDR1 and CDR2 (germline): SGHTA, FQGNSA. This CDR3 is built from 15 residues. CDR3 nucleotides: TGTGCCAGCAGCTTACAGGTTCCACCTACCTATGGCTACACCTTA. The encoded protein is CASSLQVPPTYGYTL.

This clonotype was seen a few times. This chain uses TRBV5-3 with TRBJ2-6; D possibly corresponds to TRBD2 (5 bases). TRBV5-3 is given ORF status, its function remaining uncertain. This CDR3 contains 14 residues. The V end lost 8 bases, the J end lost 4 bases, and 13 bases lay between the germline ends. The CDR3 DNA follows: TGTGCCAGCAGCGGACGGACCGGGGCCAACGTCCTGACTTTC. The encoded protein is CASSGRTGANVLTF.

This clonotype has a count of ten or more. V usage is TRBV7-9 and J usage is TRBJ2-1; possible D gene TRBD2, 6 bases. Between the trimmed V and J ends, which lost 3 bases and 8 bases, there was a span of 14 bases. The CDR3 is 14 amino acids. CDR1 SEHNR and CDR2 FQNEAQ come from the germline V gene (reference sequence). The CDR3 DNA reads as TGTGCCAGCAGCTTTTCGGGAGAAGCCTATGAGCAGTTCTTC. As protein: CASSFSGEAYEQFF.

This clonotype was picked up one time. The final CDR3 position lacks the conserved phenylalanine or tryptophan, pointing to a likely read error. The chain combines TRBV12-3 or TRBV12-4 with TRBJ2-1; no clear D. The CDR3 is 12 residues long. The CDR3 DNA is TGTGTCAGCAGCTCACGCCTCGATGAGCAGTTCCTC. It specifies CVSSSRLDEQFL.

This clonotype was recorded a few times. This chain uses TRBV6-5 with TRBJ1-3; possibly TRBD1 for D (6 bases). This CDR3 region has 20 residues. Germline CDR1 reads MNHEY; CDR2 reads SVGAGI. The V gene lost 0 bases and the J gene lost 0 bases, with 21 bases spanning the gap. CDR3 in DNA: TGTGCCAGCAGTTACTCGTACCGCCAAGGAGGGGGGCCCTCTGGAAACACCATATATTTT. The encoded protein is CASSYSYRQGGGPSGNTIYF.

A note on this clonotype: A much larger clone differs from this one at a single base, so this may be a read error. The chain couples TRBV12-3 or TRBV12-4 to TRBJ2-5; tentatively, D is TRBD2 (6 bases). CDR3 size: 17 residues. Between the trimmed V and J ends, which lost 6 bases and 2 bases, there was a span of 22 bases. The CDR3 protein is CASSLGGLAQAQETQYF. CDR3 sequence (DNA): TGTGCCAGCAGCTTGGGCGGGCTAGCGCAAGCACAAGAGACCCAGTACTTC.

At least ten counts were recorded for this clonotype. The chain links TRBV4-1 to TRBJ1-5; D call uncertain. Trimming left V 1 base short and J 4 bases short, with 5 bases between. The CDR3 contains 13 residues. Germline CDR1 and CDR2: MGHRA and YSYEKL. This CDR3 is CASSQGENQPQHF. CDR3 bases: TGCGCCAGCAGCCAAGGAGAGAATCAGCCCCAGCATTTT.

This clonotype was seen ten or more times. The chain has TRBV7-8 and TRBJ2-7; possibly TRBD1 or TRBD2 for D (6 bases each). The germline gives CDR1 SGHVS, CDR2 FQNEAQ. The ends were cut back, 5 bases at V and 4 bases at J, with 15 bases in the middle. This CDR3 has 14 amino acids. The CDR3 reads CASSAMGGRYEQYF. Written as DNA, the CDR3 is TGTGCCAGCAGCGCCATGGGGGGCAGGTACGAGCAGTACTTC. The full variable domain, rest sourced from reference TRBV7-8 and TRBJ2-7, is GAGVSQSPRYKVAKRGQDVALRCDPISGHVSLFWYQQALGQGPEFLTYFQNEAQLDKSGLPSDRFFAERPEGSVSTLKIQRTQQEDSAVYLCASSAMGGRYEQYFGPGTRLTVT.

Concerning this clonotype itself: With a much larger clone just one base away, this may be a read error. V is TRBV24-1 and J is TRBJ2-2, with D hard to call. This CDR3 has 15 residues. The germline V and J ends were trimmed by 9 bases and 4 bases, with 17 bases remaining between them. CDR1 is KGHDR and CDR2 is SFDVKD in the germline V gene. The CDR3 is CATPWLLAVTGELFF. As DNA, the CDR3 is TGTGCCACCCCCTGGTTGTTAGCCGTCACCGGGGAGCTGTTTTTT.

Remarks on this clonotype: The CDR3 end shows no conserved phenylalanine or tryptophan, and so a read error is likely. The CDR3 loop reads CASGTNTQYV. CDR3 nucleotides: TGTGCCAGCGGGACAAATACGCAGTATGTT. The gene calls are TRBV2 and TRBJ2-3; tentative D call: TRBD1 (6 bases). Germline V gives CDR1 SNHLY, CDR2 FYNNEI. The CDR3 length is 10 residues. V dropped 8 bases and J dropped 7 bases, with 7 bases sitting between them.

This clonotype was seen a single time. This may be a read error, as it is one base from a much larger clone. The CDR3 ends on some other residue instead of the conserved phenylalanine or tryptophan, so this is likely a read error. The rearrangement links TRBV7-9 to TRBJ2-3; TRBD1 agrees at 8 bases. CDR3 length equals 16 residues. V lost 2 bases to trimming and J lost 3 bases; unmatched junction nucleotides: 7. Germline-derived CDR1 and CDR2 are SEHNR and FQNEAQ (reference sequence). CDR3 residues: CASSLPSGGLTDTQYI. The CDR3 nucleotides are TGTGCCAGCAGCTTACCCTCAGGGGGCTTGACAGATACGCAGTATATT.

V is TRBV6-2 or TRBV6-3 and J is TRBJ2-2; TRBD1 matches 9 bases. Germline loops: CDR1 MNHEY, CDR2 SVGEGT. V trimming: 5 bases; J trimming: 5 bases; junction bases outside the gene matches: 6. The CDR3 runs 15 residues. The DNA for the CDR3 is TGTGCCAGCAGTCAACAGGGGGCGCGGACCGGGGAGCTGTTTTTT. It specifies CASSQQGARTGELFF.

Note on this clonotype: Just one base apart from a much larger clone, this may be a read error. The gene calls are TRBV29-1 and TRBJ2-5, with D possibly matching TRBD2 (5 bases). CDR1 is SQVTM and CDR2 is ANQGSEA in the germline V gene. The length of the CDR3 is 14 residues. CDR3 amino acids: CSVLSLGEGETQCF. DNA for the CDR3: TGCAGCGTCCTCAGTCTGGGTGAGGGAGAGACCCAGTGCTTC.

The rearrangement uses TRBV3-1 and TRBJ2-3; weak D call: TRBD1 (5 bases). Trimming shortened V by 3 bases and J by 7 bases, and 14 bases separated the two germline ends. Germline loops: CDR1 LGHDT, CDR2 YNNKEL (reference sequence). This CDR3 is built from 14 residues. The CDR3 coding sequence is TGTGCCAGCAGCCAGCCTTTACAGGATCATACGCAGTATTTT. Amino acid sequence: CASSQPLQDHTQYF.

This clonotype occurred many times. The chain combines TRBV6-1 with TRBJ2-7, with D perhaps matching TRBD2 (6 bases). CDR1 is MNHNS and CDR2 is SASEGT in the germline V gene. V lost 2 bases and J 6 bases, leaving 17 bases between the germline ends. The CDR3 consists of 15 residues. CDR3 loop: CASSEYRGEAGEQYF. The CDR3 nucleotides read TGTGCCAGCAGTGAATATCGCGGGGAAGCGGGCGAGCAGTACTTC.

This clonotype was seen only a few times. This CDR3 is missing its conserved last phenylalanine or tryptophan, likely due to a read error. The chain is built from TRBV12-3 or TRBV12-4 and TRBJ2-5; either TRBD1 or TRBD2 may fit D (5 bases each). The CDR3 contains 16 residues. Trimming stripped 5 bases from V and 2 bases from J, with 18 bases between. The CDR3 DNA sequence: TGTGCCAGCAGTCCCACTGAGGGGCCCCATCAAGAGACCCAGTACCTC. Its translation: CASSPTEGPHQETQYL.

This clonotype has a handful of counts. This chain links TRBV19 with TRBJ2-3, with a possible D match to TRBD1 (7 bases). CDR1 and CDR2 from the germline V gene are LNHDA and SQIVND (reference sequence). Trimming left V 5 bases short and J 0 bases short, with 12 bases between. The CDR3 sequence is 15 residues long. The CDR3 sequence: CASSQGGRSTDTQYF. CDR3 coding DNA: TGTGCCAGTAGTCAGGGGGGACGGAGCACAGATACGCAGTATTTT.

This clonotype was seen a handful of times. J is TRBJ2-2 and V is TRBV7-9, with 7 bases matching TRBD2. The CDR3 totals 17 residues. Germline CDR1 reads SEHNR; CDR2 reads FQNEAQ (reference sequence). V lost 5 bases to trimming and J lost 4 bases; unmatched junction nucleotides: 13. This CDR3 is CASSPPASGILTGELFF. The CDR3, as DNA: TGTGCCAGCAGCCCCCCGGCTAGCGGAATACTCACCGGGGAGCTGTTTTTT.

This clonotype was counted many times. The chain uses TRBV7-9 and TRBJ1-2; D unresolved. CDR1 and CDR2 (germline): SEHNR, FQNEAQ (reference sequence). The CDR3 is 15 residues long. The germline V and J ends were trimmed by 4 bases and 8 bases, with 20 bases remaining between them. Here the CDR3 reads CASSSAGGRLQGYTF. The CDR3, as DNA: TGTGCCAGCAGCTCTGCTGGAGGGAGGCTGCAAGGCTACACCTTC.

This clonotype appeared once. This may arise from a read error, as a much more abundant clone is one base away. The genes are TRBV2 and TRBJ2-5; D gene unclear. There are 13 residues in the CDR3. From germline, CDR1 is SNHLY and CDR2 FYNNEI. CDR3 sequence (DNA): TGTGCCAGCAGTGGAAGAAGCCAAGGGACCCAGTACTTC. Translated: CASSGRSQGTQYF.

This clonotype was counted only a few times. The chain combines TRBV11-2 with TRBJ2-6; possible D gene TRBD1, 5 bases. V lost 5 bases and J lost 0, with 8 bases in between. There are 15 residues in the CDR3. Germline V gives CDR1 SGHAT, CDR2 FQNNGV. In DNA form, the CDR3 reads TGTGCCAGCAGCCCAGGGTACTCTGGGGCCAACGTCCTGACTTTC. This codes for CASSPGYSGANVLTF.

This clonotype was seen many times. The CDR3 coding sequence is TGTGCCACCGGGACTTCGGCGGGAGGGCCCGACACAGATACGCAGTATTTT. Residues: CATGTSAGGPDTDTQYF. The genes are TRBV21-1 and TRBJ2-3; the table calls TRBD2, which could not be checked here. TRBV21-1 is assigned pseudogene status. The CDR3 is made up of 17 amino acids.